This passage covers 19 T cell receptor beta chains from one sample sequenced in a study of PD-L1 blockade in urothelial cancer. Time point given: pretreatment peripheral blood. Assay: immunoSEQ multiplex PCR; the TCRdb copy retains only in-frame clones and omits some. The sample has about 79,000 clones; 75% to 90% are singletons. The starting material was PBMCs, obtained around atezolizumab (anti-PD-L1) treatment. The receptors come from a man aged 60 to 75 with urothelial cancer.

The chain couples TRBV9 to TRBJ2-3, with a tentative D call TRBD2 (6 bases). V was shortened by 0 bases and J by 0 bases, with 8 bases between the two germline ends. CDR3 length: 15 amino acids. The germline CDR1 and CDR2 sequences are SGDLS and YYNGEE. The CDR3 reads CASSVGSGSTDTQYF. The CDR3, as DNA: TGTGCCAGCAGCGTAGGTAGCGGTAGCACAGATACGCAGTATTTT. The full variable domain, its missing parts supplied by reference TRBV9 and TRBJ2-3, is DSGVTQTPKHLITATGQRVTLRCSPRSGDLSVYWYQQSLDQGLQFLIQYYNGEERAKGNILERFSAQQFPDLHSELNLSSLELGDSALYFCASSVGSGSTDTQYFGPGTRLTVL.

The V gene is TRBV28, the J gene TRBJ1-4; possible D gene TRBD1, 6 bases. V gave up 5 bases and J gave up 3 bases, with 13 bases separating them. Germline CDR1 is MDHEN and CDR2 is SYDVKM. The CDR3 spans 15 residues. The CDR3 sequence is CASSPGQGSNEKLFF. As DNA, the CDR3 is TGTGCCAGCAGTCCCGGGCAGGGGTCTAATGAAAAACTGTTTTTT.

The rearrangement joins TRBV4-1 to TRBJ2-7; perhaps TRBD2 as D (5 bases). The V gene lost 2 bases and the J gene lost 4 bases, with 15 bases spanning the gap. The CDR3 runs 15 residues. Looked up from germline, CDR1 is MGHRA and CDR2 is YSYEKL. The CDR3 nucleotides are TGCGCCAGCAGCCAACTCCCTTTAACGGGGTACGAGCAGTACTTC. Translation gives CASSQLPLTGYEQYF.

This rearrangement joins TRBV19 to TRBJ2-5; TRBD2 might be the D (5 bases). Per the germline V gene, CDR1 is LNHDA and CDR2 is SQIVND (reference sequence). This CDR3 is built from 16 residues. V lost 8 bases and J 4 bases, leaving 23 bases between the germline ends. The CDR3 nucleotides are TGTGCCAGTGGTGAGGGCTTCCTGGGTGTGGGAGAGACCCAGTACTTC. Its translation: CASGEGFLGVGETQYF.

The chain has TRBV27 and TRBJ2-2; D perhaps matches TRBD2 (5 bases). Germline V gives CDR1 MNHEY, CDR2 SMNVEV (reference sequence). The length of the CDR3 is 17 residues. Trimming cost V 6 bases and J 0 bases, with 17 bases left between them. The CDR3: CASRLVGGGTNTGELFF. The CDR3 DNA sequence: TGTGCCAGCAGATTGGTTGGTGGAGGAACGAACACCGGGGAGCTGTTTTTT.

The V gene is TRBV10-2, the J gene TRBJ1-1; maybe TRBD1 (6 bases). Germline V gives CDR1 WSHSY, CDR2 SAAADI. The CDR3 length is 16 residues. Trimming took off 5 bases at V and 4 bases at J, with 20 bases between the two ends. This CDR3 is CASSLKSAIGGTEAFF. In nucleotides, the CDR3 is TGCGCCAGCAGTCTAAAATCGGCCATAGGGGGCACTGAAGCTTTCTTT.

This chain joins TRBV13 and TRBJ2-1; possible D gene TRBD2, 5 bases. Germline CDR1 is PRHDT and CDR2 is FYEKMQ (reference sequence). V was trimmed by 2 bases and J by 9 bases, leaving 11 bases between them. The CDR3 sequence is 13 residues long. CDR3 region: CASSLRGLGEQFF. CDR3 DNA: TGTGCCAGCAGCTTACGGGGTCTTGGTGAGCAGTTCTTC.

This chain links TRBV19 with TRBJ2-7, with a tentative D call TRBD1 (6 bases). In germline, CDR1 is LNHDA, CDR2 SQIVND (reference sequence). There are 12 residues in the CDR3. The germline V and J ends were trimmed by 10 bases and 3 bases, with 13 bases remaining between them. CDR3 bases: TGTGCCATCATCGACAGGATCTACGAGCAGTACTTC. Translating gives CAIIDRIYEQYF.

CDR3 in amino acids: CASSLERQGGADTQYF. DNA of the CDR3: TGTGCCAGCAGCTTAGAACGACAGGGAGGTGCAGATACGCAGTATTTT. The chain carries TRBV11-3 and TRBJ2-3; a possible D gene is TRBD1 (7 bases). V gave up 0 bases and J gave up 4 bases, with 14 bases separating them. This CDR3 region has 16 residues. Per germline, CDR1 SGHNT and CDR2 YENEEA.

The V gene is TRBV30, the J gene TRBJ1-1, with a possible D match to TRBD1 (5 bases). This CDR3 spans 13 amino acids. V dropped 4 bases and J dropped 6 bases, with 15 bases sitting between them. The V gene's germline CDR1 is GTSNPN and CDR2 SVGIG (reference sequence). The CDR3 spells CAWNPGPDPEAFF. The CDR3 region has the DNA TGTGCCTGGAACCCAGGGCCGGACCCTGAAGCTTTCTTT.

CDR3 in DNA: TGTGCCAGCAGCGTTGGACAGCTTGGAAACACCATATATTTT. Encoded protein: CASSVGQLGNTIYF. The gene calls are TRBV6-5 and TRBJ1-3; D is possibly TRBD1 (6 bases). Germline CDR1 and CDR2: MNHEY and SVGAGI. V was pared by 6 bases and J by 3 bases, with 12 bases between. The CDR3 contains 14 residues.

This clone was seen once. The rearrangement uses TRBV6-1 and TRBJ2-1, with a weak D call TRBD2 (6 bases). Trimming took 6 bases from V and 6 from J, leaving 15 bases between them. The germline gives CDR1 MNHNS, CDR2 SASEGT. The CDR3 is made up of 14 amino acids. The CDR3 coding sequence is TGTGCCAGCAGGCGAGCGGGTGAAGCCAATGAGCAGTTCTTC. The encoded protein is CASRRAGEANEQFF.

The genes are TRBV5-1 and TRBJ2-5, with unresolved D. Trimming shortened V by 2 bases and J by 2 bases, and 13 bases separated the two germline ends. CDR1 and CDR2 from the germline V gene are SGHRS and YFSETQ. The CDR3 totals 15 residues. The CDR3 is CASSFSPGTQETQYF. CDR3 sequence (DNA): TGCGCCAGCAGCTTCTCACCAGGCACACAAGAGACCCAGTACTTC.

The chain employs TRBV7-9 and TRBJ1-2; 12 bases fit TRBD1. Germline lookup yields CDR1 SEHNR and CDR2 FQNEAQ (reference sequence). The CDR3 contains 16 residues. V dropped 5 bases and J dropped 1; count of bases not matched to a gene: 5. DNA for the CDR3: TGTGCCAGCAGCCCCGGGACAGGGGGCTTTAACTATGGCTACACCTTC. This codes for CASSPGTGGFNYGYTF.

The chain couples TRBV5-1 to TRBJ1-1, with D hard to call. CDR1 is SGHRS, CDR2 YFSETQ, per germline. The CDR3 has 12 residues. V lost 6 bases to trimming and J lost 1 base, with 7 bases between them. In DNA, the CDR3 is TGCGCCAGCACCGAGGGGAACACTGAAGCTTTCTTT. It yields the protein CASTEGNTEAFF.

The chain has TRBV19 and TRBJ1-1; the D is unclear. The V gene's germline CDR1 is LNHDA and CDR2 SQIVND (reference sequence). This CDR3 has 13 amino acids. V lost 0 bases, J lost 7 bases, and 9 bases lay in between. CDR3 nucleotides: TGTGCCAGTAGTATAGATCACGGGGATGAAGCTTTCTTT. Protein product: CASSIDHGDEAFF.

The V call is TRBV5-1, the J call TRBJ1-2; tentative D call: TRBD1 (5 bases). Trimming cost V 2 bases and J 3 bases, with 8 bases left between them. CDR1 and CDR2 from the germline V gene are SGHRS and YFSETQ. This CDR3 contains 13 residues. The CDR3 is CASSLRGDYGYTF. The CDR3 nucleotides read TGCGCCAGCAGCTTAAGGGGTGACTATGGCTACACCTTC. The variable domain in full, with the rest retrieved from reference TRBV5-1 and TRBJ1-2, is KAGVTQTPRYLIKTRGQQVTLSCSPISGHRSVSWYQQTPGQGLQFLFEYFSETQRNKGNFPGRFSGRQFSNSRSEMNVSTLELGDSALYLCASSLRGDYGYTFGSGTRLTVV.

This chain links TRBV27 with TRBJ2-3, with TRBD2 identical over 8 bases. The germline V gene has CDR1 MNHEY and CDR2 SMNVEV (reference sequence). V shed 2 bases and J 5 bases; nucleotides not matched to a gene: 15. This CDR3 is 18 amino acids long. The CDR3 nucleotides are TGTGCCAGCAGTTTAAAATGGGTGGCGGGGGGCCTGAGAGATACGCAGTATTTT. This translates into CASSLKWVAGGLRDTQYF.

This clone was recorded a few times. The chain recombines TRBV18 with TRBJ1-4, with D unresolved. The germline V gene has CDR1 KGHSH and CDR2 LQKENI. Trimming left V 3 bases short and J 7 bases short, with 15 bases between. The CDR3 length is 15 residues. The CDR3 DNA reads as TGTGCCAGCTCACCGGGTCGGGGTTTGAGTGAAAAACTGTTTTTT. Protein: CASSPGRGLSEKLFF.